This is a list of T cell receptor beta chains from one sample in a study of cytomegalovirus exposure and HLA in healthy donors. Produced via immunoSEQ multiplex PCR; TCRdb's table is partial and in-frame only. The table includes roughly 130,000 clones, 84% detected once. Sequencing was carried out using PBMCs. The receptors were sampled from a woman in her 30s in good health and CMV-seronegative. Both conserved end residues are part of each CDR3. Each record gives: J gene, clone size, V gene, D gene, CDR3 length, CDR3 DNA, CDR3 protein. A D gene is named only where the DNA matches it firmly. Rows give clone size only sometimes, using once, few, many, or a class for an expanded clone.

J gene: TRBJ2-3; clone size: -; V gene: TRBV14; D gene: -; CDR3 length: 16; CDR3 DNA: TGTGCCAGCAGCCGTCGACACCCAACTAGCACAGATACGCAGTATTTT; CDR3 protein: CASSRRHPTSTDTQYF
J gene: TRBJ2-5; clone size: -; V gene: TRBV9; D gene: TRBD2; CDR3 length: 17; CDR3 DNA: TGTGCCAGCAGCGTTAGCGGGGGGGCCCCCCCCAAAGAGACCCAGTACTTC; CDR3 protein: CASSVSGGAPPKETQYF
J gene: TRBJ1-1; clone size: -; V gene: TRBV7-9; D gene: -; CDR3 length: 12; CDR3 DNA: TGTGCCAGCAGCCGCGGGACGGGTGAAGCTTTCTTT; CDR3 protein: CASSRGTGEAFF
J gene: TRBJ1-2; clone size: -; V gene: TRBV2; D gene: TRBD1; CDR3 length: 15; CDR3 DNA: TGTGCCAGCAGCGTCACCTCAGGGGGCCGGGATGGCTACACCTTC; CDR3 protein: CASSVTSGGRDGYTF
J gene: TRBJ1-1; clone size: -; V gene: TRBV5-3; D gene: -; CDR3 length: 16; CDR3 DNA: TGTGCCAGAAGCTGGGCCCCAACGGACAGTTACACTGAAGCTTTCTTT; CDR3 protein: CARSWAPTDSYTEAFF
J gene: TRBJ1-1; clone size: -; V gene: TRBV21-1; D gene: -; CDR3 length: 19; CDR3 DNA: TGTGCCAGCAGCAATTCGGTGGTCAGGGGGAAAGCGCATAGCACTGAAGCTTTCTTT; CDR3 protein: CASSNSVVRGKAHSTEAFF
J gene: TRBJ2-5; clone size: -; V gene: TRBV2; D gene: -; CDR3 length: 15; CDR3 DNA: TGTGCCAGCAGTGAGGAGGGGGGGCCCGTAGAGACCCAGTACTTC; CDR3 protein: CASSEEGGPVETQYF
J gene: TRBJ2-7; clone size: -; V gene: TRBV11-1; D gene: TRBD1; CDR3 length: 16; CDR3 DNA: TGTGCCAGCAGCAAGAGAACAGGGGGATCGTCCTACGAGCAGTACTTC; CDR3 protein: CASSKRTGGSSYEQYF
J gene: TRBJ2-7; clone size: -; V gene: TRBV5-6; D gene: -; CDR3 length: 17; CDR3 DNA: TGTGCCAGCCTGAGACGCCGGGCCTTCAGGGCATCCTACGAGCAGTACTTC; CDR3 protein: CASLRRRAFRASYEQYF
J gene: TRBJ2-1; clone size: -; V gene: TRBV15; D gene: -; CDR3 length: 15; CDR3 DNA: TGTGCCACCAGCAGAGATGAGCGGAACTACAATGAGCAGTTCTTC; CDR3 protein: CATSRDERNYNEQFF
J gene: TRBJ2-7; clone size: -; V gene: TRBV6-5; D gene: -; CDR3 length: 12; CDR3 DNA: TGTGCCAGCGCCCGTAAGGGGCAAAAGCAGTACTTC; CDR3 protein: CASARKGQKQYF
J gene: TRBJ1-2; clone size: -; V gene: TRBV19; D gene: TRBD1; CDR3 length: 15; CDR3 DNA: TGTGCCAGTGGGGACAGGGGGCGGTGGAACTATGGCTACACCTTC; CDR3 protein: CASGDRGRWNYGYTF
J gene: TRBJ1-2; clone size: -; V gene: TRBV7-8; D gene: -; CDR3 length: 16; CDR3 DNA: TGTGCCAGCAGCTTGGTGGGCGGACTAACCCCGTATGGCTACACCTTC; CDR3 protein: CASSLVGGLTPYGYTF
J gene: TRBJ1-5; clone size: -; V gene: TRBV5-1; D gene: -; CDR3 length: 14; CDR3 DNA: TGCGCCAGCAGCTCAGGGGTTAGCAATCAGCCCCAGCATTTT; CDR3 protein: CASSSGVSNQPQHF
J gene: TRBJ1-4; clone size: once; V gene: TRBV7-6; D gene: -; CDR3 length: 14; CDR3 DNA: TGTGCCAGCAGCCCGACAGGCTCTAATGAAAAACTGTTTTTT; CDR3 protein: CASSPTGSNEKLFF
J gene: TRBJ2-2; clone size: -; V gene: TRBV4-2; D gene: TRBD2; CDR3 length: 14; CDR3 DNA: TGTGCCAGCAGCCAACCGGGAGGCACCGGGGAGCTGTTTTTT; CDR3 protein: CASSQPGGTGELFF
J gene: TRBJ1-1; clone size: -; V gene: TRBV5-1; D gene: TRBD1; CDR3 length: 15; CDR3 DNA: TGCGCCAGCAGCCCAACGGGCACAGGGGACACTGAAGCTTTCTTT; CDR3 protein: CASSPTGTGDTEAFF
J gene: TRBJ2-7; clone size: -; V gene: TRBV10-3; D gene: TRBD2; CDR3 length: 16; CDR3 DNA: TGTGCCATCAGCTCCTTCTTAGCGGGCAAGGTCTACGAGCAGTACTTC; CDR3 protein: CAISSFLAGKVYEQYF
J gene: TRBJ2-2; clone size: -; V gene: TRBV5-1; D gene: TRBD2; CDR3 length: 15; CDR3 DNA: TGCGCCAGCAGCTTACTAGCGGGGGGGCCCGGGGAGCTGTTTTTT; CDR3 protein: CASSLLAGGPGELFF
J gene: TRBJ2-7; clone size: -; V gene: TRBV19; D gene: TRBD1; CDR3 length: 14; CDR3 DNA: TGTGCCAGTAGTACAAAGACAGGGACCTACGAGCAGTACTTC; CDR3 protein: CASSTKTGTYEQYF
J gene: TRBJ2-5; clone size: -; V gene: TRBV1; D gene: -; CDR3 length: 17; CDR3 DNA: TGCACCAGCATCGAGGGGAGGCGGGGGGGCCAACAAGAGACCCAGTACTTC; CDR3 protein: CTSIEGRRGGQQETQYF
J gene: TRBJ2-1; clone size: -; V gene: TRBV6-6; D gene: TRBD2; CDR3 length: 13; CDR3 DNA: TGTGCCAGCTCGGAACTAGCGGGTAGTGAGCAGTTCTTC; CDR3 protein: CASSELAGSEQFF
J gene: TRBJ1-2; clone size: -; V gene: TRBV6-6; D gene: -; CDR3 length: 15; CDR3 DNA: TGTGCCAGCAGTTACGTGGGGGGTTTGGACTATGGCTACACCTTC; CDR3 protein: CASSYVGGLDYGYTF
J gene: TRBJ1-1; clone size: -; V gene: TRBV9; D gene: -; CDR3 length: 16; CDR3 DNA: TGTGCCAGCAGCGTGGGAATCTGGGGGGGTAGCACTGAAGCTTTCTTT; CDR3 protein: CASSVGIWGGSTEAFF
J gene: TRBJ1-5; clone size: -; V gene: TRBV28; D gene: -; CDR3 length: 14; CDR3 DNA: TGTGCCAGCACCCTCCGGGGGGGAAATCAGCCCCAGCATTTT; CDR3 protein: CASTLRGGNQPQHF
J gene: TRBJ1-3; clone size: -; V gene: TRBV6-5; D gene: -; CDR3 length: 15; CDR3 DNA: TGTGCCAGCAGCAAGACAGCGTTCTCTGGAAACACCATATATTTT; CDR3 protein: CASSKTAFSGNTIYF
J gene: TRBJ1-4; clone size: -; V gene: TRBV4-1; D gene: -; CDR3 length: 14; CDR3 DNA: TGCGCCAGCAGCCAGGCCCAAACCAATGAAAAACTGTTTTTT; CDR3 protein: CASSQAQTNEKLFF
J gene: TRBJ2-7; clone size: -; V gene: TRBV30; D gene: -; CDR3 length: 14; CDR3 DNA: TGTGCCTGGAGCGATGGGCGGGCAGGGGACGAGCAGTACTTC; CDR3 protein: CAWSDGRAGDEQYF
J gene: TRBJ2-1; clone size: -; V gene: TRBV27; D gene: TRBD2; CDR3 length: 12; CDR3 DNA: TGTGCCAGCAGTGGGACGGGGGACTACCTTCTCTTC; CDR3 protein: CASSGTGDYLLF
J gene: TRBJ1-1; clone size: few; V gene: TRBV2; D gene: -; CDR3 length: 14; CDR3 DNA: TGTGCCAGCAGTTGGCAGGGCGCCAACACTGAAGCTTTCTTT; CDR3 protein: CASSWQGANTEAFF
J gene: TRBJ1-1; clone size: once; V gene: TRBV27; D gene: -; CDR3 length: 15; CDR3 DNA: TGTGCCAGCAGCGCGGGCCATACAGCCTACACTGAAGCTTTCTTT; CDR3 protein: CASSAGHTAYTEAFF
J gene: TRBJ2-7; clone size: -; V gene: TRBV6-1; D gene: -; CDR3 length: 11; CDR3 DNA: TGTGCCAGCAGAATGTACTACGAGCAGTACTTC; CDR3 protein: CASRMYYEQYF
J gene: TRBJ1-1; clone size: once; V gene: TRBV28; D gene: -; CDR3 length: 12; CDR3 DNA: TGTGCCAGCAGTATGCAGGGGACTGAAGCTTTCTTT; CDR3 protein: CASSMQGTEAFF
J gene: TRBJ2-5; clone size: -; V gene: TRBV7-2; D gene: -; CDR3 length: 15; CDR3 DNA: TGTGCCAGCAGCTTAGATGGGGGCAAGTATGAGACCCAGTACTTC; CDR3 protein: CASSLDGGKYETQYF
J gene: TRBJ1-1; clone size: -; V gene: TRBV6-5; D gene: TRBD1; CDR3 length: 15; CDR3 DNA: TGTGCCAGCAGTACGGGACAGGGGAGAACCACTGAAGCTTTCTTT; CDR3 protein: CASSTGQGRTTEAFF
J gene: TRBJ2-1; clone size: -; V gene: TRBV6-1; D gene: -; CDR3 length: 14; CDR3 DNA: TGTGCCAGCAGTGAAAAGTACTTCTACAATGAGCAGTTCTTC; CDR3 protein: CASSEKYFYNEQFF
J gene: TRBJ2-1; clone size: few; V gene: TRBV15; D gene: -; CDR3 length: 15; CDR3 DNA: TGTGCCACCAGCAGGGGAGTAGGGTCCTACAATGAGCAGTTCTTC; CDR3 protein: CATSRGVGSYNEQFF